The rows below give T cell receptor beta chains drawn from one sample of a study of cytomegalovirus exposure and HLA in healthy donors. The repertoire was sequenced with immunoSEQ multiplex PCR; TCRdb's copy has only in-frame clones and lacks some. The sample gives a few hundred thousand clones, roughly 90% of which show up once; 0.7% to 0.85% is in the top ten. Sequencing input: PBMCs. All receptors derive from a woman younger than 35 in good health and CMV-seronegative. The CDR3 runs from the conserved cysteine through the conserved F or W. A D gene is named only where the DNA matches it firmly. Size tells how often a clone was seen (once, few, many) or the class of an expanded clone, and some rows leave it out.

v_gene	j_gene	d_gene	abundance	CDR3aa	CDR3nt
TRBV7-2	TRBJ2-7	TRBD2	-	CASSYRIGLVEEQYF	TGTGCCAGCAGCTATCGAATCGGACTAGTGGAAGAGCAGTACTTC
TRBV7-9	TRBJ1-3	-	-	CASSLIEAPYF	TGTGCCAGCAGCCTAATAGAGGCCCCCTATTTT
TRBV5-1	TRBJ1-1	-	-	CASSIGQNTEAFF	TGCGCCAGCAGCATCGGACAGAACACTGAAGCTTTCTTT
TRBV28	TRBJ2-7	TRBD1	-	CASQSQYRGTYEQYF	TGTGCCAGCCAGTCCCAGTACAGGGGGACCTACGAGCAGTACTTC
TRBV19	TRBJ2-5	TRBD1	-	CASSTGQGEETQYF	TGTGCCAGTAGTACCGGACAGGGCGAAGAGACCCAGTACTTC
TRBV6-5	TRBJ2-1	TRBD2	-	CASSYRLAYEQFF	TGTGCCAGCAGTTATCGACTAGCCTATGAGCAGTTCTTC
TRBV19	TRBJ2-7	-	-	CASSIASSYEQYF	TGTGCCAGTAGTATCGCCAGCTCCTACGAGCAGTACTTC
TRBV2	TRBJ2-3	-	once	CASTQNAGDTQYF	TGTGCCAGCACGCAGAATGCGGGAGATACGCAGTATTTT
TRBV5-1	TRBJ2-1	TRBD2	-	CASSLRAGTSGRNEQFF	TGCGCCAGCAGCTTGCGGGCCGGGACTAGCGGGCGAAATGAGCAGTTCTTC
TRBV28	TRBJ1-2	TRBD1	-	CASSSGQARGYGYTF	TGTGCCAGCAGTTCAGGACAGGCCCGGGGCTATGGCTACACCTTC
TRBV2	TRBJ2-1	TRBD2	-	CASSLEVASGEQFF	TGTGCCAGCAGCTTAGAGGTGGCTAGCGGTGAGCAGTTCTTC
TRBV6-5	TRBJ2-5	-	-	CASSYSLGPQETQYF	TGTGCCAGCAGTTACTCGCTGGGGCCCCAAGAGACCCAGTACTTC
TRBV9	TRBJ2-7	TRBD2	-	CASSVGTSADTYEQYF	TGTGCCAGCAGCGTAGGAACTAGCGCCGACACCTACGAGCAGTACTTC
TRBV5-6	TRBJ2-4	TRBD2	-	CASSSRDYLAKNIQYF	TGTGCCAGCAGCTCCCGGGACTACCTGGCCAAAAACATTCAGTACTTC
TRBV2	TRBJ2-1	TRBD2	-	CASSLGTSAYNEQFF	TGTGCCAGCAGCCTTGGGACTAGCGCCTACAATGAGCAGTTCTTC
TRBV5-6	TRBJ2-3	-	-	CASSLGRSTDTQYF	TGTGCCAGCAGCTTAGGGAGATCCACAGATACGCAGTATTTT
TRBV4-1	TRBJ1-1	-	-	CASSLRTENTEAFF	TGCGCCAGCAGCTTGCGGACAGAAAACACTGAAGCTTTCTTT
TRBV21-1	TRBJ2-7	-	-	CASSKVHRVRLYEQYF	TGTGCCAGCAGCAAAGTGCACAGGGTTCGCCTTTACGAGCAGTACTTC
TRBV27	TRBJ2-7	-	once	CASSPLSYEQYF	TGTGCCAGCAGTCCCCTCTCCTACGAGCAGTACTTC
TRBV10-2	TRBJ2-2	-	-	CASTLHRGTGELFF	TGCGCCAGCACCCTCCACCGGGGAACCGGGGAGCTGTTTTTT
TRBV28	TRBJ2-3	-	-	CASSSAGDTQYF	TGTGCCAGCAGTTCGGCGGGAGATACGCAGTATTTT
TRBV5-1	TRBJ2-5	TRBD2	-	CASSGSRTSDQETQYF	TGCGCCAGCAGCGGGAGTCGGACTAGCGACCAAGAGACCCAGTACTTC
TRBV6-5	TRBJ2-1	-	-	CASSYRLEGFYNEQFF	TGTGCCAGCAGTTACCGCCTAGAGGGATTCTACAATGAGCAGTTCTTC
TRBV28	TRBJ2-7	-	-	CASSLETGTYEQYF	TGTGCCAGCAGTTTGGAGACAGGAACCTACGAGCAGTACTTC
TRBV6-1	TRBJ2-7	-	-	CASAEGPGSPYEQYF	TGTGCCAGCGCTGAAGGTCCGGGATCCCCCTACGAGCAGTACTTC
TRBV5-1	TRBJ2-7	TRBD2	once	CASSLVLAGGTYEQYF	TGCGCCAGCAGCTTGGTACTAGCGGGGGGAACCTACGAGCAGTACTTC
TRBV5-1	TRBJ2-2	-	-	CASSLPSGNAGELFF	TGCGCCAGCAGCTTACCCTCAGGGAATGCCGGGGAGCTGTTTTTT
TRBV28	TRBJ2-7	TRBD1	-	CASSSSLERSRDRRPYEQYF	TGTGCCAGCAGTTCCTCTCTGGAAAGGTCCCGGGACAGGAGACCCTACGAGCAGTACTTC
TRBV4-2	TRBJ2-3	-	-	CASSLASLGTDTQYF	TGTGCCAGCAGCCTTGCGTCCCTGGGCACAGATACGCAGTATTTT
TRBV28	TRBJ2-7	TRBD1	-	CASSLRDRVGPDYEQYF	TGTGCCAGCAGTTTAAGGGACAGGGTGGGTCCGGACTACGAGCAGTACTTC
TRBV6-5	TRBJ2-1	TRBD1	once	CASSYISGTAYNEQFF	TGTGCCAGCAGTTACATCTCCGGGACAGCCTACAATGAGCAGTTCTTC
TRBV7-2	TRBJ2-5	-	-	CASTQQEGETQYF	TGTGCCAGCACCCAACAGGAGGGGGAGACCCAGTACTTC